This T cell receptor beta chain was captured by sequencing in a study of shared clonotypes between healthy human individuals (dated by TCRdb to 2018 to 2021). About the full investigation: The cohort included three men and a couple of women between 18 and 49 years of age. Different laboratories and diverse techniques were used to prepare libraries and sequence TCR repertoires, to increase sequencing depth and limit assay-specific biases. Per donor, leukapheresis produced somewhere between about 0.8 and 9 billion PBMCs. To estimate repertoire size and how much clonotypes are shared between individuals, the study performed deep sequencing of blood TCR repertoires from a few healthy adults. For each donor, CD4 naive and CD4 memory were each given three plates, CD8 naive was given two plates, and CD8 memory was given one plate. Overall study outcomes, separate from this receptor: Rarefaction of sorted-subset datasets indicated incomplete sequencing despite the large sequencing depth. Compared with non-shared clonotypes, clonotypes shared by all four sorted-subset donors had higher generation probabilities. Naive subsets generally had larger estimated clonotype richness than memory subsets. When four donors were compared, the shared fraction of clonotypes was about 5.4% for naive CD4, approximately 3.3% for naive CD8, more than 2% for memory CD4, and 0.4% for memory CD8. Because the study included only a small number of donors, the genetic and exposure-history diversity represented was limited. Sampling was restricted to blood, and TCR repertoires in tissue are likely to differ from TCR repertoires in blood. Pairwise subsampling led to the expectation that sequencing depth would affect the degree of clonotype sharing among donors.

Using the deep immunoSEQ assay, multiplex PCR amplified TCR CDR3 regions from genomic DNA. Extracted genomic DNA from each cell subset was distributed evenly across all wells of several immunoSEQ 96-well plates, and each plate was treated as a replicate. For sorted subsets, about 200 ng genomic DNA, equal to about 30,000 T cell genomes, was loaded into each replicate PCR. Purified libraries were measured with a Qubit 3.0 fluorometer, size-checked on a Bioanalyzer 2100, and measured again with the KAPA Library Quantification kit. A separate single-read 150-cycle Illumina NextSeq 550 flow cell was used to sequence each immunoSEQ 96-well plate. The study's own analysis went as follows. Because only junctional sequences without quality scores were contained in the immunoSEQ output, filtering matching that applied to full-length reads could not be performed. Sequences were annotated with PyIR, a Python wrapper for IgBLAST v1.9, and V/J genes and CDR3 were assigned using IMGT germline references. Any read was removed if the V/J assignment was weak (E-value above 1e-6), the CDR3 was missing, or the read contained stop codons, out-of-frame junctions, or ambiguous translated residues. V3J clonotypes were defined as sequences sharing an identical inferred V gene, J gene, and CDR3 amino acid sequence. Percentage overlap between repertoires was computed as shared unique clonotypes divided by the size of the smaller repertoire. Repertoire richness was assessed with RTK rarefaction, the Chao1 estimator, and Recon v2.1 estimates of unobserved clonotypes. Generation probabilities were computed with OLGA for all TCRbeta clonotypes obtained by the gDNA method from several donors. Sourced from immuneACCESS, this table was stored by TCRdb with only in-frame sequences that have V and J called. A share of the clones is absent; for the studies checked, an unresolved V gene accounts for under half, and the remainder has no known explanation. That table is the source of V, J and clone size, and D and trimming were worked out from the DNA. For this sample there are around 600,000 clones; 95% to 98% appear just once. The ten most abundant clones make up 0.3% of the sample.

There are 14 amino acids in the CDR3, from cysteine to phenylalanine inclusive. Just CDR3 DNA is preserved here, 42 bases in frame from base 1. V is pared back by 2 bases and J by 5 bases, with 13 bases lying between the germline termini. CDR1 SGHDN and CDR2 FVKESK were looked up in the germline V gene. Worth noting for this clone: Which antigen it targets is not known. No much larger clone is present one base from it, and per-base qualities are unavailable.

For the CD8 naive samples, CD45RO-negative cells were positively selected for CCR7, yielding a CD45RA+CCR7+ population from which TemRA cells were excluded. Healthy HIV-negative adults with no recently reported acute infections or vaccinations were included as donors. Only Caucasian adults living in Nashville, Tennessee, USA were represented among the donors. Blood was obtained by leukapheresis, after which PBMCs were separated by Ficoll-Histopaque density gradient centrifugation and cryopreserved in liquid nitrogen vapor phase. Analytical flow cytometry was used to check the purity and quantity of every magnetically sorted T cell population. Genomic DNA was isolated from each sorted fraction and quantified by UV absorbance on a Nanodrop 2000c.

This TCR derives from a man aged 30-40 years in good health. Sequenced sample: naive CD8+ T cells sorted from blood. In the paper's terms, the cell subset or site label means: CD45RA+CCR7+. The chain is encoded by TRBV14 joined to TRBJ2-7, with the D segment identity uncertain. The CDR3 amino acid sequence is: CASSQLGELDEQYF. The nucleotides are TGTGCCAGCAGCCAACTGGGCGAGTTGGACGAGCAGTACTTC.